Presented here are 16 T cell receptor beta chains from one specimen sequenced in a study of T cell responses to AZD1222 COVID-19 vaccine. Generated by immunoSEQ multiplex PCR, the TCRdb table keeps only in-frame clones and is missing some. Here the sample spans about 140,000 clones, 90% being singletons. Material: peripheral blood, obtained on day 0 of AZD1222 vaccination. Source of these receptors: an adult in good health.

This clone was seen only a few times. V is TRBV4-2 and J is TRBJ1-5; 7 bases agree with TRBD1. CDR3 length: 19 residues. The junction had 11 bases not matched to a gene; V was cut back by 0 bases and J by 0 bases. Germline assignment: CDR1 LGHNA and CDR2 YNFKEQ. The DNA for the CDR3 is TGTGCCAGCAGCCAAGATCGGGGACAGATTAATTATAGCAATCAGCCCCAGCATTTT. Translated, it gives CASSQDRGQINYSNQPQHF.

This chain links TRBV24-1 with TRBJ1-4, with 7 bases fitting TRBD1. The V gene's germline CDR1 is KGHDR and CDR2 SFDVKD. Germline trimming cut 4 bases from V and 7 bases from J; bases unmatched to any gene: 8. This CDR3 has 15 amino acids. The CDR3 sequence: CATSETTGVAEKLFF. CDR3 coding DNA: TGTGCCACCAGTGAAACTACAGGGGTGGCTGAAAAACTGTTTTTT.

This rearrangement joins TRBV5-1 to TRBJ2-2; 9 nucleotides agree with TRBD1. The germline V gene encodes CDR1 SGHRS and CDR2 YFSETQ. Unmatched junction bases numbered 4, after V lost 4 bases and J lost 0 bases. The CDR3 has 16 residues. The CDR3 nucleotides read TGCGCCAGCAGCGGCCGGACAGGGGCGAACACCGGGGAGCTGTTTTTT. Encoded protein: CASSGRTGANTGELFF.

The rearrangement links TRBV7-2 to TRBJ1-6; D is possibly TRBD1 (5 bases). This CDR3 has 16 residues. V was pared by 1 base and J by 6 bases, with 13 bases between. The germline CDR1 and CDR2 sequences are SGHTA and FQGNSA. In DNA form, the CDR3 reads TGTGCCAGCAGCTTAGTGGTCGGGGGGTCTAATTCACCCCTCCACTTT. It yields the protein CASSLVVGGSNSPLHF.

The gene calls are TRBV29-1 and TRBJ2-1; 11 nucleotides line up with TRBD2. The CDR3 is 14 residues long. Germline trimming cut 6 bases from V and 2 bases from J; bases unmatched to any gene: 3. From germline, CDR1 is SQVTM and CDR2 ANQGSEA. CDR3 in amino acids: CSVGSGRAYNEQFF. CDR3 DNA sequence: TGCAGCGTAGGTAGCGGGAGGGCCTACAATGAGCAGTTCTTC.

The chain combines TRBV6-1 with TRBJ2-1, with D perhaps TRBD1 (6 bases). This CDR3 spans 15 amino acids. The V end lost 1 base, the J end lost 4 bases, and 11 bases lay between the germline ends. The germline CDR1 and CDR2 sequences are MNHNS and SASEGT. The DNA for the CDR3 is TGTGCCAGCAGTGAAGACAGGGTCGATTACAATGAGCAGTTCTTC. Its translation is CASSEDRVDYNEQFF.

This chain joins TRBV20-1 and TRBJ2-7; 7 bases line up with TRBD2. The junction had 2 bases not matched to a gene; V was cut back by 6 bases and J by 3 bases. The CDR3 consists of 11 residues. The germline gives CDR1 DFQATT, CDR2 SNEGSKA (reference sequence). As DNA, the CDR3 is TGCAGTGCCGCTAGCGGCTACGAGCAGTACTTC. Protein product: CSAASGYEQYF.

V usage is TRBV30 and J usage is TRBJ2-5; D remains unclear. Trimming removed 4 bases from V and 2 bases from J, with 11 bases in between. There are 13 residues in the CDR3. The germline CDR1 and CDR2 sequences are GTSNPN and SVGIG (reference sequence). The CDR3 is CAWTRPPQETQYF. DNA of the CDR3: TGTGCCTGGACCAGACCCCCTCAAGAGACCCAGTACTTC.

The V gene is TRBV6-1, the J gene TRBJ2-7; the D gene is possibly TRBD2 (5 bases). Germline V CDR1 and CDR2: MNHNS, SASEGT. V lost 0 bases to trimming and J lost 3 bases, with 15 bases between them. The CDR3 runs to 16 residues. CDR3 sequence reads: CASSEAQSLAGYEQYF. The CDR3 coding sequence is TGTGCCAGCAGTGAAGCGCAATCGCTAGCCGGCTACGAGCAGTACTTC.

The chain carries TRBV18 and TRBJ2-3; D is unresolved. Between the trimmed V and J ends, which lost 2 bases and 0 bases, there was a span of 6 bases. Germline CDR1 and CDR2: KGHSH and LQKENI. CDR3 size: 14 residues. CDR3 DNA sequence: TGTGCCAGCTCACCAATCCCTAGCACAGATACGCAGTATTTT. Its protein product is CASSPIPSTDTQYF. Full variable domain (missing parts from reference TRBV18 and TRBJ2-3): NAGVMQNPRHLVRRRGQEARLRCSPMKGHSHVYWYRQLPEEGLKFMVYLQKENIIDESGMPKERFSAEFPKEGPSILRIQQVVRGDSAAYFCASSPIPSTDTQYFGPGTRLTVL.

CDR3 loop: CASSEAGGLGGYTF. CDR3 nucleotide sequence: TGTGCCAGCAGTGAAGCAGGGGGCTTGGGTGGCTACACCTTC. The chain recombines TRBV6-1 with TRBJ1-2, with 7 bases matching TRBD1. This CDR3 spans 14 amino acids. The ends lost 0 bases at V and 7 bases at J; junction bases unmatched: 5. CDR1 is MNHNS, CDR2 SASEGT, per germline.

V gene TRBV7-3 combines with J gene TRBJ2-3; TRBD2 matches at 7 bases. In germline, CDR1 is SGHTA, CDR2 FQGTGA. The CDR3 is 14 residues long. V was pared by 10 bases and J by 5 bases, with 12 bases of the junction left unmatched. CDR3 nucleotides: TGTGCCACGCGGACGGGAGGTTTCGAAGATACGCAGTATTTT. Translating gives CATRTGGFEDTQYF.

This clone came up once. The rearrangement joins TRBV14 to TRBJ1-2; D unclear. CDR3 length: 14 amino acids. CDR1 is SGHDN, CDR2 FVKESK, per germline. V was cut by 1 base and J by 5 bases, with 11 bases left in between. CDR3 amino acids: CASSQGQGGYGYTF. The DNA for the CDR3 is TGTGCCAGCAGCCAAGGCCAAGGCGGGTATGGCTACACCTTC.

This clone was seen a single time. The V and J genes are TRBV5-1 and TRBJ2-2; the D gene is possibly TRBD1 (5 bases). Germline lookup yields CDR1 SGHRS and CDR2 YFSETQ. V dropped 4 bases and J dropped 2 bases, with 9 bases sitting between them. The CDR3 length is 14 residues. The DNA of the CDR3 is TGCGCCAGCAGCCCAGGGTCCAACACCGGGGAGCTGTTTTTT. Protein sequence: CASSPGSNTGELFF. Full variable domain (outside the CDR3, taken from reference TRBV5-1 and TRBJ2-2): KAGVTQTPRYLIKTRGQQVTLSCSPISGHRSVSWYQQTPGQGLQFLFEYFSETQRNKGNFPGRFSGRQFSNSRSEMNVSTLELGDSALYLCASSPGSNTGELFFGEGSRLTVL.

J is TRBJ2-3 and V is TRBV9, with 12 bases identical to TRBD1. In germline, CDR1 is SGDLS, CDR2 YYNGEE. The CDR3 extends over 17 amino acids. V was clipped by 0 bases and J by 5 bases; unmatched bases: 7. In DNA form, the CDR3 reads TGTGCCAGCAGCGTAGGAGGGACAGGGGGCCTTCGAGATACGCAGTATTTT. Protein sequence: CASSVGGTGGLRDTQYF.

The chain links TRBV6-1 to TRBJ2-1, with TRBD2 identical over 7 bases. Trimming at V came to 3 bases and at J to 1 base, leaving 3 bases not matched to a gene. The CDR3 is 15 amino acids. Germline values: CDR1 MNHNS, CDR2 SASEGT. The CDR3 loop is CASSEAGVSYNEQFF. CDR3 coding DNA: TGTGCCAGCAGTGAGGCGGGGGTGTCCTACAATGAGCAGTTCTTC.